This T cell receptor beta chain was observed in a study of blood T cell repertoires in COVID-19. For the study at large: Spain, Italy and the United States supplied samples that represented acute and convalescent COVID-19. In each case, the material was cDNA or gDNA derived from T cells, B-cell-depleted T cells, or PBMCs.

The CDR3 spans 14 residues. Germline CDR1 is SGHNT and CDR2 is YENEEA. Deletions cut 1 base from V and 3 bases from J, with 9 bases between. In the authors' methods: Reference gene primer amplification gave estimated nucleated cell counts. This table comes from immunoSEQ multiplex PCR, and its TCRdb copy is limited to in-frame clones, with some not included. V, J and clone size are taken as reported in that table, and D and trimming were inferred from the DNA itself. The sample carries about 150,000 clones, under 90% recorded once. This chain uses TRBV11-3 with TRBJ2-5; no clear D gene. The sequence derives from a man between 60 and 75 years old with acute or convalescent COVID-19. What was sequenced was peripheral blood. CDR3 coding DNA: TGTGCCAGCAGCTTAGGACAACCAAAAGAGACCCAGTACTTC. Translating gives CASSLGQPKETQYF.